Listed here are 6 T cell receptor beta chains from one sample, sequenced in a study of tumor and adjacent non-tumor tissue in lung cancer. A modified ARM-PCR protocol with three rounds of nested PCR amplified TCRbeta. TCRdb processed the multiplex PCR reads anew with MiXCR; each CDR3 protein has one entry. The sample holds 47,000 or so distinct CDR3 sequences, 64% seen once. The template was RNA from unsorted bulk tissue. The normal lung tissue was taken more than 3 cm from the tumor edge. Sequenced sample: distant non-tumor lung tissue. Source of these receptors: a woman in her 70s with non-small cell lung cancer.

This chain connects TRBV4-1 to TRBJ1-1, with D perhaps matching TRBD1 (6 bases). The V gene's germline CDR1 is MGHRA and CDR2 YSYEKL. The CDR3 loop spans 14 amino acids. The CDR3 coding sequence is TGCGCTAGCGGCCGCCGGACAGAGAACACTGAAGCTTTCTTT. Translating gives CASGRRTENTEAFF.

This clonotype was seen a single time. Sequence at one end of the junction differs from germline and may be a read error. The chain links TRBV4-2 to TRBJ1-2; D not certain. Per the germline V gene, CDR1 is LGHNA and CDR2 is YNFKEQ. The CDR3 is 15 residues long. DNA for the CDR3: TGCGCCAGTGGCCCTCGAGACGAGGGTTTCTATGGCTACACCTTC. Protein product: CASGPRDEGFYGYTF.

The V and J genes are TRBV11-3 and TRBJ2-2; D remains unclear. Germline CDR1 SGHNT, CDR2 YENEEA. This CDR3 spans 17 amino acids. CDR3 nucleotides: TGTACCAACAGCCCCCATCAATCGATATCGAACACCGGGGAGCTGTTTTTT. It codes for CTNSPHQSISNTGELFF.

On this clonotype itself: One end of the junction varies from germline; a read error may be responsible. The chain employs TRBV28 and TRBJ1-1; TRBD1 matches 7 bases. The CDR3 runs to 12 residues. Germline CDR1 is MDHEN and CDR2 is SYDVKM. The CDR3 DNA is TGTGCCTGCAGTTTCCTGCGGACAGGAGCTTTCTTT. This translates into CACSFLRTGAFF.

This clonotype was detected only a few times. J is TRBJ1-1 and V is TRBV19; the D is unclear. Trimming cost V 0 bases and J 1 base, with 9 bases left between them. The germline CDR1 and CDR2 sequences are LNHDA and SQIVND (reference sequence). The CDR3 length is 15 residues. CDR3 sequence reads: CASSIDRRRNTEAFF. The CDR3, as DNA: TGTGCCAGTAGTATAGATCGGCGGAGGAACACTGAAGCTTTCTTT.

In regard to this clonotype: The CDR3 does not end in the conserved phenylalanine or tryptophan, so this is likely a read error. The rearrangement links TRBV12-3 or TRBV12-4 to TRBJ2-2; no clear D gene. This CDR3 spans 13 amino acids. The CDR3 DNA follows: TGTGCCAGTAGTTTAAGACAAACCGGGGAGCTGTTTTCT. Translation gives CASSLRQTGELFS.